The T cell receptor beta chain described here comes from a study of cytomegalovirus exposure and HLA in healthy donors. Primers included in the PCR were 60 Vbeta and 13 Jbeta primers. The protocol was immunoSEQ multiplex PCR, while the TCRdb copy is restricted to in-frame clones and leaves out a portion. The sample lists some 150,000 clones, 65% to 85% occurring once. In its sample, this clone was seen a few times. The CDR3 totals 13 residues. Trimming cost V 6 bases and J 5 bases; bases outside gene matches: 4. CDR1 MNHEY and CDR2 SVGAGI come from the germline V gene. The specimen sequenced was PBMCs. This receptor was identified in a man aged 30 to 39 in good health and CMV-seronegative. The chain has TRBV6-5 and TRBJ1-5, with 7 bases fitting TRBD1. This CDR3 is CASSRQGDQPQHF. The CDR3 DNA reads TGTGCCAGCAGCCGACAGGGTGATCAGCCCCAGCATTTT.